This paragraph reports one TCR beta chain. The sample belongs to a study of shared clonotypes between healthy human individuals. Data came from immunoSEQ multiplex PCR; TCRdb stores just in-frame clones and leaves some out. The sample lists more than 2 million clones, about 95% occurring once. Sequenced: naive CD4+ T cells sorted from blood. Subset: CD45RA+ positively selected. The receptor was derived from a man between 18 and 35 years old in good health.

Here the CDR3 DNA reads TGTGCCAGCAGCCTCGAGGGCCATAAAGCCTCTGGAAACACCATATATTTT. Its translation: CASSLEGHKASGNTIYF. The V and J genes are TRBV11-2 and TRBJ1-3; D unclear. CDR1 is SGHAT and CDR2 is FQNNGV in the germline V gene. The CDR3 is 17 residues long. V was clipped by 5 bases and J by 0 bases, with 17 bases between them. The complete variable domain, with remaining parts taken from reference TRBV11-2 and TRBJ1-3, reads EAGVAQSPRYKIIEKRQSVAFWCNPISGHATLYWYQQILGQGPKLLIQFQNNGVVDDSQLPKDRFSAERLKGVDSTLKIQPAKLEDSAVYLCASSLEGHKASGNTIYFGEGSWLTVV.